Presented here are 10 T cell receptor beta chains from one specimen sequenced in a study of T-cell memory formation after mild COVID-19. One entry per CDR3 protein, called by TCRdb with MiXCR from the 5' RACE reads. The sample yields roughly 600,000 distinct CDR3 sequences, approximately 19% seen once. Material: PBMCs or a T cell subset sorted from them (not recorded which). The receptors here all came from an adult woman who had mild COVID-19 (a few samples of this study predate the infection). Cell type and time point are not known.

At least ten counts were recorded for this clonotype. This chain connects TRBV7-9 to TRBJ2-2; D is unresolved. CDR3 size: 15 residues. With 4 bases removed from V and 0 bases from J, the gap between germline ends came to 9 bases. The germline gives CDR1 SEHNR, CDR2 FQNEAQ (reference sequence). The CDR3 protein is CASSSTLPNTGELFF. In DNA, the CDR3 is TGTGCCAGCAGCTCCACCCTCCCGAACACCGGGGAGCTGTTTTTT.

The V gene is TRBV18, the J gene TRBJ1-1; D is undetermined. Germline CDR1 and CDR2: KGHSH and LQKENI. Trimming stripped 0 bases from V and 4 bases from J, with 9 bases between. The CDR3 runs 14 residues. CDR3 amino acids: CASSPPLVFTEAFF. DNA of the CDR3: TGTGCCAGCTCACCACCTCTAGTCTTCACTGAAGCTTTCTTT.

This clonotype was observed a few times. The J gene is TRBJ2-1, the V gene TRBV12-3 or TRBV12-4, with TRBD1 identical over 9 bases. The length of the CDR3 is 16 residues. The V gene end was trimmed by 2 bases and the J gene end by 5 bases; junction bases not matched to a gene: 7. The CDR3 protein is CASSLILWDRDNEQFF. CDR3 bases: TGTGCCAGCAGTTTAATATTGTGGGACAGGGACAATGAGCAGTTCTTC.

The chain recombines TRBV18 with TRBJ2-3, with TRBD2 identical over 7 bases. V shed 6 bases, J shed 3 bases, and the junction held 12 bases outside the gene matches. This CDR3 contains 16 residues. CDR1 is KGHSH, CDR2 LQKENI, per germline. CDR3 amino acids: CASSHGAGVNTDTQYF. The CDR3 DNA reads as TGTGCCAGCTCCCACGGCGCGGGAGTCAATACAGATACGCAGTATTTT.

V gene TRBV11-3 combines with J gene TRBJ2-1; TRBD1 or TRBD2 may be the D gene (6 bases each). V was trimmed by 5 bases and J by 0 bases, leaving 20 bases between them. CDR1 SGHNT and CDR2 YENEEA come from the germline V gene. This CDR3 has 18 residues. DNA for the CDR3: TGTGCCAGCAGCCCAGGGGCTAGCGCCAACAGCTCCTACAATGAGCAGTTCTTC. It encodes CASSPGASANSSYNEQFF.

CDR3 nucleotides: TGTGCCAGCAGCTTAGGACAGGGGGCGTTCGAGCAGTACTTC. Translated: CASSLGQGAFEQYF. V and J are TRBV5-6 and TRBJ2-7, with 11 bases matching TRBD1. Per germline, CDR1 SGHDT and CDR2 YYEEEE. Losses at the gene ends were 2 bases for V and 6 bases for J; bases not matched to a gene: 4. The CDR3 consists of 14 residues.

V gene TRBV11-2 combines with J gene TRBJ1-4, with TRBD1 matching over 8 bases. The length of the CDR3 is 19 residues. Germline trimming cut 3 bases from V and 0 bases from J; bases unmatched to any gene: 12. Germline V gives CDR1 SGHAT, CDR2 FQNNGV. CDR3 amino acids: CASSFPRTGLGSTNEKLFF. The CDR3, as DNA: TGTGCCAGCAGCTTCCCCCGGACAGGGCTGGGATCAACTAATGAAAAACTGTTTTTT. Filled out from reference TRBV11-2 and TRBJ1-4, the complete variable domain reads EAGVAQSPRYKIIEKRQSVAFWCNPISGHATLYWYQQILGQGPKLLIQFQNNGVVDDSQLPKDRFSAERLKGVDSTLKIQPAKLEDSAVYLCASSFPRTGLGSTNEKLFFGSGTQLSVL.

This clonotype was observed a handful of times. V usage is TRBV7-8 and J usage is TRBJ1-5; TRBD1 matches 7 bases. The CDR3 runs 15 residues. Germline-derived CDR1 and CDR2 are SGHVS and FQNEAQ. Trimming took 1 base from V and 6 from J; bases not matched to a gene: 6. The CDR3 DNA is TGTGCCAGCAGCTTAGGCGACAGGGTTAGTCAGCCCCAGCATTTT. It yields the protein CASSLGDRVSQPQHF.

This clonotype was picked up a small number of times. V and J are TRBV27 and TRBJ2-3; D not resolved. The CDR3 runs 13 residues. Germline lookup yields CDR1 MNHEY and CDR2 SMNVEV (reference sequence). V was shortened by 7 bases and J by 3 bases, with 11 bases between the two germline ends. The CDR3 protein is CASTMLGTDTQYF. DNA of the CDR3: TGTGCCAGCACGATGTTGGGGACAGATACGCAGTATTTT.

This clonotype turned up a few times. V and J are TRBV7-6 and TRBJ2-7; possible D gene TRBD2, 7 bases. The CDR3 extends over 17 amino acids. Looked up from germline, CDR1 is SGHVS and CDR2 is FNYEAQ. V dropped 2 bases and J dropped 6 bases, with 23 bases sitting between them. The CDR3 nucleotides read TGTGCCAGCAGCTTATTGGTGGCAGGGGCCGGCGGGGGCGAGCAGTACTTC. Residues: CASSLLVAGAGGGEQYF.